The sequence of this T cell receptor (beta chain) was determined in a study of T cell responses to AZD1222 COVID-19 vaccine. In the study overall: Second-dose intervals of approximately 4 or approximately 12 weeks were pooled. Study-level points and caveats: Distributed over spike, vaccine-associated CD4 TCRs predominated at 160-218 and 743-854.

Trimming at V came to 2 bases and at J to 2 bases, leaving 5 bases not matched to a gene. Germline CDR1 is MNHNS and CDR2 is SASEGT. The CDR3 runs to 15 residues. Repertoires were generated with immunoSEQ multiplex PCR, while TCRdb's copy carries only in-frame clones and drops some. The table has 110,000 to 150,000 clones, approximately 90% seen once. Points on this clone: Its antigen remains unknown.

The J gene is TRBJ2-7, the V gene TRBV6-1; 8 bases line up with TRBD2. The specimen comprised peripheral blood, sampled on day 0 of AZD1222 vaccination. The sequence came from an adult in good health. The CDR3 reads CASSERTGGPYEQYF. CDR3 bases: TGTGCCAGCAGTGAAAGGACGGGAGGGCCCTACGAGCAGTACTTC.